Following are 27 T cell receptor beta chains from one sample sequenced in a study of blood T cell repertoires in COVID-19. Only in-frame clones appear in the TCRdb table, and some are missing; sequencing was by immunoSEQ multiplex PCR. The data contain about 230,000 clones, roughly 85% of them singletons. The sequenced sample consisted of peripheral blood. These receptors originate from a woman aged 65 to 85 with active or convalescent COVID-19.

The V call is TRBV7-9, the J call TRBJ2-5; the D gene is possibly TRBD1 (5 bases). Trimming shortened V by 5 bases and J by 4 bases, and 11 bases separated the two germline ends. From germline, CDR1 is SEHNR and CDR2 FQNEAQ (reference sequence). The CDR3 loop spans 13 amino acids. CDR3: CASSVQVAETQYF. CDR3 coding DNA: TGTGCCAGCAGCGTACAGGTCGCAGAGACCCAGTACTTC. The complete variable domain, with remaining parts taken from reference TRBV7-9 and TRBJ2-5, reads DTGVSQNPRHKITKRGQNVTFRCDPISEHNRLYWYRQTLGQGPEFLTYFQNEAQLEKSRLLSDRFSAERPKGSFSTLEIQRTEQGDSAMYLCASSVQVAETQYFGPGTRLLVL.

This CDR3 is CSVGYNEQFF. The CDR3 coding sequence is TGCAGCGTCGGTTACAATGAGCAGTTCTTC. J is TRBJ2-1 and V is TRBV29-1, with no clear D. CDR1 is SQVTM, CDR2 ANQGSEA, per germline. The CDR3 runs to 10 residues. The V and J ends lost 6 bases and 4 bases respectively, with 4 bases between them.

J is TRBJ1-1 and V is TRBV10-3; D is ambiguous. This CDR3 region has 12 residues. V lost 5 bases and J 1 base, leaving 5 bases between the germline ends. The germline V gene encodes CDR1 ENHRY and CDR2 SYGVKD. As DNA, the CDR3 is TGTGCCATCAGTACAACGAACACTGAAGCTTTCTTT. Amino acids: CAISTTNTEAFF.

This chain connects TRBV18 to TRBJ1-1, with D uncertain. Deletions cut 4 bases from V and 4 bases from J, with 16 bases between. The CDR3 spans 15 residues. The germline gives CDR1 KGHSH, CDR2 LQKENI. The CDR3 nucleotides read TGTGCCAGCTCACAAGTTACGAGGGCGCCCACTGAAGCTTTCTTT. Translation gives CASSQVTRAPTEAFF.

The chain recombines TRBV4-1 with TRBJ2-3; 11 nucleotides line up with TRBD2. CDR1 is MGHRA, CDR2 YSYEKL, per germline. V lost 8 bases to trimming and J lost 6 bases; unmatched junction nucleotides: 4. The CDR3 runs 13 residues. The CDR3 is CASGTSGPDTQYF. DNA for the CDR3: TGCGCCAGCGGGACTAGCGGTCCGGATACGCAGTATTTT.

This chain uses TRBV5-6 with TRBJ1-1; tentatively, D is TRBD1 (5 bases). The CDR3 length is 15 residues. The germline CDR1 and CDR2 sequences are SGHDT and YYEEEE. V gave up 0 bases and J gave up 1 base, with 10 bases separating them. The CDR3: CASSLGAQGNTEAFF. CDR3 in DNA: TGTGCCAGCAGCTTGGGGGCGCAGGGGAACACTGAAGCTTTCTTT. The full variable domain, its missing parts supplied by reference TRBV5-6 and TRBJ1-1, is DAGVTQSPTHLIKTRGQQVTLRCSPKSGHDTVSWYQQALGQGPQFIFQYYEEEERQRGNFPDRFSGHQFPNYSSELNVNALLLGDSALYLCASSLGAQGNTEAFFGQGTRLTVV.

The V and J genes are TRBV5-4 and TRBJ2-7, with TRBD1 as a possible D gene (5 bases). With 4 bases removed from V and 7 bases from J, the gap between germline ends came to 18 bases. CDR1 and CDR2 from the germline V gene are SGHNT and YYREEE (reference sequence). The length of the CDR3 is 14 residues. The CDR3 DNA follows: TGTGCCAGCAGCCGCCCGGCAGGGCTTGGGGAGCAGTACTTC. Protein product: CASSRPAGLGEQYF.

V gene TRBV19 combines with J gene TRBJ2-6; 9 bases fit TRBD1. Trimming at V came to 9 bases and at J to 2 bases, leaving 2 bases not matched to a gene. Germline V CDR1 and CDR2: LNHDA, SQIVND (reference sequence). CDR3 length: 14 amino acids. CDR3 nucleotides: TGTGCCAGCTGGGACAGGGCTGGGGCCAACGTCCTGACTTTC. As protein: CASWDRAGANVLTF.

This chain uses TRBV6-6 with TRBJ2-7, with TRBD2 identical over 8 bases. The trim removed 6 bases at V and 4 bases at J, leaving 8 bases unmatched. The CDR3 is 14 amino acids. CDR1 is MNHNY and CDR2 is SVGAGI in the germline V gene (reference sequence). CDR3 coding DNA: TGTGCCAGCAGGGCGGGGGGTCTTAATTACGAGCAGTACTTC. It codes for CASRAGGLNYEQYF.

In this sample, this clone turned up once. This chain uses TRBV19 with TRBJ1-1, with a weak D call TRBD1 (6 bases). The CDR3 consists of 16 residues. Germline CDR1 LNHDA, CDR2 SQIVND (reference sequence). Trimming removed 0 bases at V and 0 bases at J, with 11 bases between. Written as DNA, the CDR3 is TGTGCCAGTAGTATAGAGGTAGGACAGCTGAACACTGAAGCTTTCTTT. It codes for CASSIEVGQLNTEAFF. Supplemented by reference TRBV19 and TRBJ1-1, the full variable domain reads DGGITQSPKYLFRKEGQNVTLSCEQNLNHDAMYWYRQDPGQGLRLIYYSQIVNDFQKGDIAEGYSVSREKKESFPLTVTSAQKNPTAFYLCASSIEVGQLNTEAFFGQGTRLTVV.

The chain is built from TRBV6-6 and TRBJ1-6, with 12 bases lining up with TRBD1. CDR3 length: 14 amino acids. Germline CDR1 is MNHNY and CDR2 is SVGAGI (reference sequence). The V segment lost 5 bases and the J segment 10 bases; nucleotides outside the gene matches: 3. CDR3 coding DNA: TGTGCCAGCAGTCAGGGACAGGGGGCCTCACCCCTCCACTTT. It is translated as CASSQGQGASPLHF.

This chain connects TRBV28 to TRBJ2-2, with 9 bases that match TRBD1. The V gene end was trimmed by 8 bases and the J gene end by 4 bases; junction bases not matched to a gene: 8. This CDR3 spans 15 amino acids. Germline loops: CDR1 MDHEN, CDR2 SYDVKM. In DNA, the CDR3 is TGTGCCAGCTGTACAGGGGGCGAAAGCACCGGGGAGCTGTTTTTT. Protein sequence: CASCTGGESTGELFF.

The chain carries TRBV6-6 and TRBJ1-3; D gene ambiguous. Germline values: CDR1 MNHNY, CDR2 SVGAGI (reference sequence). CDR3 length: 15 residues. V was cut by 6 bases and J by 1 base, with 13 bases left in between. The CDR3 here is CASRESGLSGNTIYF. Written as DNA, the CDR3 is TGTGCCAGCAGGGAGTCAGGACTATCTGGAAACACCATATATTTT.

This clone appeared a few times. The rearrangement uses TRBV6-5 and TRBJ2-5; the match to TRBD1 covers 9 bases. CDR1 and CDR2 (germline): MNHEY, SVGAGI. The length of the CDR3 is 16 residues. The junction had 9 bases not matched to a gene; V was cut back by 3 bases and J by 4 bases. The CDR3 DNA reads TGTGCCAGCAGTTATTCCGGGACAGGGTTTATAGAGACCCAGTACTTC. Its translation: CASSYSGTGFIETQYF.

V gene TRBV2 combines with J gene TRBJ2-1; perhaps TRBD2 as D (5 bases). CDR3 length: 12 residues. From germline, CDR1 is SNHLY and CDR2 FYNNEI. V was cut by 6 bases and J by 5 bases, with 8 bases left in between. This CDR3 is CASREDHNEQFF. The CDR3 nucleotides read TGTGCCAGCAGGGAGGACCACAATGAGCAGTTCTTC. The full variable domain, completed using reference TRBV2 and TRBJ2-1, is EPEVTQTPSHQVTQMGQEVILRCVPISNHLYFYWYRQILGQKVEFLVSFYNNEISEKSEIFDDQFSVERPDGSNFTLKIRSTKLEDSAMYFCASREDHNEQFFGPGTRLTVL.

The chain carries TRBV27 and TRBJ2-6; D is ambiguous. V was clipped by 2 bases and J by 2 bases, with 4 bases between them. Germline V gene sequence: CDR1 MNHEY, CDR2 SMNVEV (reference sequence). This CDR3 has 14 amino acids. The CDR3 bases are TGTGCCAGCAGTTTACAGGCTGGGGCCAACGTCCTGACTTTC. Translating it yields CASSLQAGANVLTF.

The chain has TRBV7-9 and TRBJ2-7; D unresolved. The CDR3 length is 14 residues. Deletions cut 3 bases from V and 6 bases from J, with 15 bases between. Germline V gene data show CDR1 as SEHNR and CDR2 as FQNEAQ (reference sequence). The chain's CDR3 is CASSLVKAGSEQYF. CDR3 bases: TGTGCCAGCAGCTTGGTCAAGGCAGGCTCCGAGCAGTACTTC.

This chain links TRBV7-9 with TRBJ2-7, with 10 nucleotides matching TRBD1. Looked up from germline, CDR1 is SEHNR and CDR2 is FQNEAQ (reference sequence). The CDR3 is 14 amino acids. The trim removed 1 base at V and 4 bases at J, leaving 1 base unmatched. The CDR3 loop reads CASSLGQGAYEQYF. The CDR3 DNA is TGTGCCAGCAGCTTAGGACAGGGGGCTTACGAGCAGTACTTC.

J is TRBJ1-1 and V is TRBV6-5; perhaps TRBD1 as D (5 bases). In germline, CDR1 is MNHEY, CDR2 SVGAGI. This CDR3 has 13 amino acids. The V and J ends lost 5 bases and 0 bases respectively, with 7 bases between them. CDR3 region: CASSRGMNTEAFF. CDR3 nucleotide sequence: TGTGCCAGCAGTAGGGGCATGAACACTGAAGCTTTCTTT.

CDR3 in amino acids: CASSLAPRGGRGSYNEQFF. For the CDR3, the DNA is TGTGCCAGCAGCTTAGCCCCTAGGGGCGGGAGAGGCTCCTACAATGAGCAGTTCTTC. The chain combines TRBV11-2 with TRBJ2-1; 7 bases line up with TRBD2. With 1 base clipped from V and 0 bases from J, the junction kept 12 bases outside the gene matches. Germline V gene sequence: CDR1 SGHAT, CDR2 FQNNGV. This CDR3 is 19 amino acids long.

This clone was seen only a few times. The chain recombines TRBV6-5 with TRBJ1-3; 7 nucleotides align to TRBD1. The V gene's germline CDR1 is MNHEY and CDR2 SVGAGI. Trimming took 6 bases from V and 1 from J; bases not matched to a gene: 3. CDR3 length: 14 residues. The CDR3: CASRRGRSGNTIYF. CDR3 bases: TGTGCCAGCAGGAGGGGGCGATCTGGAAACACCATATATTTT.

V is TRBV19 and J is TRBJ2-2, with 7 bases matching TRBD2. Trimming cost V 3 bases and J 6 bases; bases outside gene matches: 7. Germline-derived CDR1 and CDR2 are LNHDA and SQIVND (reference sequence). This CDR3 has 15 residues. DNA of the CDR3: TGTGCCAGTAGTATCTTAGGCGGGAGCCCCGGGGAGCTGTTTTTT. Translated: CASSILGGSPGELFF.

The rearrangement joins TRBV7-8 to TRBJ2-5; D possibly corresponds to TRBD1 (6 bases). With 2 bases removed from V and 5 bases from J, the gap between germline ends came to 15 bases. Germline CDR1 reads SGHVS; CDR2 reads FQNEAQ. The CDR3 consists of 15 residues. As DNA, the CDR3 is TGTGCCAGCAGCTTACCAGGGGTGGTAGGTGAGACCCAGTACTTC. It codes for CASSLPGVVGETQYF.

This chain joins TRBV18 and TRBJ1-2, with a tentative D call TRBD1 (5 bases). Trimming took 1 base from V and 8 from J, leaving 11 bases between them. The CDR3 runs 13 residues. Germline V gene sequence: CDR1 KGHSH, CDR2 LQKENI. CDR3 region: CASSPLGGAGYTF. The DNA of the CDR3 is TGTGCCAGCTCACCACTCGGTGGGGCCGGCTACACCTTC.

A few counts support this clone. V usage is TRBV6-6 and J usage is TRBJ2-3; perhaps TRBD2 as D (7 bases). Germline CDR1 reads MNHNY; CDR2 reads SVGAGI (reference sequence). With 6 bases removed from V and 6 bases from J, the gap between germline ends came to 19 bases. There are 15 residues in the CDR3. The CDR3 region has the DNA TGTGCCAGCAGGTTACAAGGGGGGGGCCCCGATACGCAGTATTTT. Its protein is CASRLQGGGPDTQYF.

The chain uses TRBV3-1 (or the pseudogene TRBV3-2) and TRBJ1-1; 7 bases align to TRBD1. J gave up 4 bases and V 0 bases, and 5 bases lay outside the gene matches. The CDR3 has 15 amino acids. The germline gives CDR1 LGHDT, CDR2 YNNKEL (reference sequence). This CDR3 is CASSQEERGPTEAFF. The CDR3 coding sequence is TGTGCCAGCAGCCAAGAGGAGAGGGGGCCCACTGAAGCTTTCTTT.

The CDR3 bases are TGTGCCAGCAGCTCCCTCGCGGGTTCAGATACGCAGTATTTT. It is translated as CASSSLAGSDTQYF. The gene calls are TRBV9 and TRBJ2-3, with TRBD2 as a possible D gene (5 bases). The CDR3 is made up of 14 amino acids. Germline CDR1 is SGDLS and CDR2 is YYNGEE. The V gene lost 4 bases and the J gene lost 4 bases, with 13 bases spanning the gap.